One and the same sample provided the 5 T cell receptor beta chains below, sequenced in a study of T-cell memory formation after mild COVID-19. TCRdb analysed the 5' RACE reads with MiXCR anew, one entry per CDR3 protein. The repertoire holds 280,000 or so distinct CDR3 sequences, with about 20% as singletons. The sequenced sample consisted of PBMCs or a T cell subset sorted from them (not recorded which). These receptors were taken from a man younger than 30 who had mild COVID-19 (a few samples of this study predate the infection). Cell type and time point are not known.

This clonotype has more than one count but fewer than ten. The chain recombines TRBV7-9 with TRBJ2-3; 8 bases are a match to TRBD2. After removal of 5 bases from V and 0 bases from J, the junction contained 7 bases not matched to a gene. This CDR3 is built from 16 residues. Per the germline V gene, CDR1 is SEHNR and CDR2 is FQNEAQ (reference sequence). CDR3 sequence: CASSRIAGSSTDTQYF. The CDR3 DNA follows: TGTGCCAGCAGCAGGATAGCGGGGAGTAGCACAGATACGCAGTATTTT.

V and J are TRBV29-1 and TRBJ1-1, with D possibly TRBD1 on 6 matching bases. The ends were cut back, 7 bases at V and 3 bases at J, with 15 bases in the middle. The CDR3 consists of 13 residues. Germline CDR1 is SQVTM and CDR2 is ANQGSEA. CDR3 loop: CSGTGLADTEAFF. DNA for the CDR3: TGCAGCGGCACAGGGTTAGCGGACACTGAAGCTTTCTTT.

This clonotype has just a few counts. A read error may account for a junction end that differs from germline. This rearrangement joins TRBV18 to TRBJ1-4; TRBD1 matches 8 bases. CDR1 is KGHSH, CDR2 LQKENI, per germline. This CDR3 is built from 16 residues. Here the CDR3 reads CASSPARDRFNGKLFF. The CDR3 bases are TGTGCCAGCTCGCCAGCCCGGGACAGGTTTAATGGAAAACTGTTTTTT.

CDR3 nucleotide sequence: TGTGCCAGCCTCCGTCGTGCGGGGATTCCTACCGGGGAGCTGTTTTTT. This codes for CASLRRAGIPTGELFF. This rearrangement joins TRBV19 to TRBJ2-2, with D possibly matching TRBD2 (6 bases). CDR3 size: 16 residues. Germline CDR1 is LNHDA and CDR2 is SQIVND (reference sequence). V was pared by 9 bases and J by 5 bases, with 22 bases between.

The rearrangement links TRBV12-3 or TRBV12-4 to TRBJ2-7; 8 bases align to TRBD1. J gave up 0 bases and V 5 bases, and 6 bases lay outside the gene matches. The length of the CDR3 is 15 residues. In DNA form, the CDR3 reads TGTGCCAGCAGTCTCCAGGGGACAGGCTCCTACGAGCAGTACTTC. Its protein product is CASSLQGTGSYEQYF.